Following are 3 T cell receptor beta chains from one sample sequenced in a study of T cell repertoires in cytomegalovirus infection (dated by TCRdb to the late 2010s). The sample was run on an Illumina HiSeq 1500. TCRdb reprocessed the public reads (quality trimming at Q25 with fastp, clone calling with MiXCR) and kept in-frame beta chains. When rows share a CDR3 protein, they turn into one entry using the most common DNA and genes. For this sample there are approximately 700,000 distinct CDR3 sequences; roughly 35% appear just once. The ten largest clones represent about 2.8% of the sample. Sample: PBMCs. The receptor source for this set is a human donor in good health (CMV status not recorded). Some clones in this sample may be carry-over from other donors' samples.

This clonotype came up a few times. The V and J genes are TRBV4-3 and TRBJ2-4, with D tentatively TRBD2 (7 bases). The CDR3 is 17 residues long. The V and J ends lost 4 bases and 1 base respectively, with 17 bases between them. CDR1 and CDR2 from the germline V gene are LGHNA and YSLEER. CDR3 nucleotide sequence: TGCGCCAGCAGCCTAGGGGGGGCTGCTGCGGCCAAAAACATTCAGTACTTC. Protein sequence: CASSLGGAAAAKNIQYF.

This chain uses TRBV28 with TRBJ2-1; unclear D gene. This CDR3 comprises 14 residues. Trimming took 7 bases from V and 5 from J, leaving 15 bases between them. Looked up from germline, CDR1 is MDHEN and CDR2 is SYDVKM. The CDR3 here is CASNFVNRDNEQFF. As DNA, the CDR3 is TGTGCCAGCAATTTTGTTAATCGGGACAATGAGCAGTTCTTC.

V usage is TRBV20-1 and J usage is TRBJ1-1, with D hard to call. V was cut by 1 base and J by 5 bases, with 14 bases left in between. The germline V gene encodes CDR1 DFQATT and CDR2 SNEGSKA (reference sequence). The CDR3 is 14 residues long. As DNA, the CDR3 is TGCAGTGCTAGAGCCGGTCGCGCCGGGACTGAAGCTTTCTTT. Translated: CSARAGRAGTEAFF.